This TCR beta chain was found in a study of shared clonotypes between healthy human individuals. In the original processing: Junction-only immunoSEQ sequences carried no quality scores, so filtering differed. Assay: immunoSEQ multiplex PCR; the TCRdb copy retains only in-frame clones and omits some. V, J and clone size were drawn from that table, and D and trimming were deduced from the DNA. The sample has approximately 500,000 clones, 90% to 96% seen once. Notes on this clone: Its antigen remains unknown.

Study findings and constraints: Some clonotypes were shared by all four sorted-subset donors, while others were not shared. The non-shared ones had lower generation probabilities than the shared ones. Read depth was anticipated to influence clonotype sharing among donors.

The germline CDR1 and CDR2 sequences are SGHTA and FQGTGA. The CDR3 extends over 12 amino acids. Trimming cost V 5 bases and J 6 bases, with 9 bases left between them. Sequencing used naive CD4+ T cells sorted from blood. Documented subset: CD45RA+ positively selected. This TCR was sampled from a woman aged 25 to 45 in good health. The rearrangement uses TRBV7-3 and TRBJ2-3, with D unresolved. The CDR3 nucleotides are TGTGCCAGCAGCAATTCTCCGGATACGCAGTATTTT. Protein: CASSNSPDTQYF.